The present entry profiles one T cell receptor beta chain with its context. Assay used: immunoSEQ multiplex PCR; TCRdb lists only in-frame clones, some missing. The table lists roughly 150,000 clones, about four fifths of them singletons. Recruits, aged about 18 to 90 years, lived in around 24 US areas. Donors were grouped by their self-reported clinical history. Each exposed participant met a COVID-19 case in the 2 weeks preceding study entry. This sample stems from a study of blood T cell repertoires in COVID-19. Whole-study context: The analysed material was cDNA or gDNA that came from T cells, B-cell-depleted T cells, or PBMCs.

Germline CDR1 and CDR2: MDHEN and SYDVKM. This CDR3 region has 15 residues. Trimming stripped 5 bases from V and 7 bases from J, with 18 bases between. The sequence came from a woman between 18 and 29 years old who had been exposed to COVID-19. The chain recombines TRBV28 with TRBJ1-5; D perhaps matches TRBD1 (6 bases). Sequencing was carried out using PBMCs or T cells enriched from blood (not recorded which). The CDR3 sequence is CASSPPRGAAQPQHF. The CDR3 nucleotides read TGTGCCAGCAGTCCCCCCCGGGGGGCCGCGCAGCCCCAGCATTTT.